The clone carrying this TCR beta chain was seen at least ten times. These data are taken from a study of metastatic and nonmetastatic thyroid tumors. TCRdb used MiXCR to call clones anew from the PCR reads. The repertoire holds tens of thousands of clones, less than 30% seen once, with approximately 14% in the top ten. Germline V gene data show CDR1 as DFQATT and CDR2 as SNEGSKA (reference sequence). V shed 6 bases and J 9 bases; nucleotides not matched to a gene: 7. This CDR3 has 12 amino acids. Each patient went into thyroid surgery without having received any treatment. The sequence derives from a female donor with papillary thyroid cancer or a benign thyroid nodule (not recorded which). Some clones in this sample may be carry-over from other donors' samples. The sequencing sample was made of blood. The V call is TRBV20-1, the J call TRBJ2-3, with 9 bases aligning to TRBD1. CDR3 region: CSADRGTGTQYF. CDR3 in DNA: TGCAGTGCAGACCGAGGGACAGGGACGCAGTATTTT.